The clone carrying this T cell receptor (beta chain) has just a few counts. These data originate in a study of T cell repertoires in cytomegalovirus infection. Germline V CDR1 and CDR2: SGHDN, FVKESK. The V end was cut by 2 bases, the J end by 4 bases, with 17 bases between. This CDR3 contains 16 residues. TCRdb fed the reads into MiXCR, producing one record per CDR3 protein. The sample contains more than 140,000 distinct CDR3 sequences, about 6.5% of which appear only once. Specimen: PBMCs. This clonotype originated in a human donor in good health (CMV status not recorded). Some clones in this sample may be carry-over from other donors' samples. The chain links TRBV14 to TRBJ1-2; D not resolved. In nucleotides, the CDR3 is TGTGCCAGCAGCCAATTAGGACTCGGCGAGCTCTATGGCTACACCTTC. Translation: CASSQLGLGELYGYTF.